This T cell receptor (beta chain) was captured in a study of blood T cell repertoires in COVID-19. This clone came up once. Profiled with immunoSEQ multiplex PCR; TCRdb holds only in-frame clones, not every one. The table lists some 150,000 clones, nearly 80% of them singletons. Trimming removed 7 bases from V and 1 base from J, with 11 bases in between. The germline gives CDR1 SGHRS, CDR2 YFSETQ. This CDR3 region has 13 residues. The sequenced sample consisted of peripheral blood. The V gene is TRBV5-1, the J gene TRBJ1-2; D is undetermined. This TCR was recovered from a man older than 75 with acute or convalescent COVID-19. The CDR3 loop is CASARESNYGYTF. The CDR3, as DNA: TGCGCCAGCGCTCGCGAAAGTAACTATGGCTACACCTTC.